These 32 T cell receptor beta chains were sequenced from one sample in a study of cytomegalovirus exposure and HLA in healthy donors. Primers included in the PCR were 60 Vbeta and 13 Jbeta primers. Clones were sequenced by immunoSEQ multiplex PCR, and TCRdb holds only the in-frame ones, with some missing. Of 80,000 or so clones listed, 55% to 75% were seen once; the top ten hold less than 7.5%. Specimen: PBMCs. These receptors were collected from a young man in good health and CMV-seropositive.

This clone has more than one count but fewer than ten. V and J are TRBV7-6 and TRBJ2-2; D is perhaps TRBD1 (6 bases). From germline, CDR1 is SGHVS and CDR2 FNYEAQ. This CDR3 spans 15 amino acids. Trimming cost V 0 bases and J 4 bases, with 9 bases left between them. The CDR3 coding sequence is TGTGCCAGCAGCTTAGCGACACAGGGCACCGGGGAGCTGTTTTTT. Protein sequence: CASSLATQGTGELFF. Combining the CDR3 with reference TRBV7-6 and TRBJ2-2 gives the whole variable domain GAGVSQSPRYKVTKRGQDVALRCDPISGHVSLYWYRQALGQGPEFLTYFNYEAQQDKSGLPNDRFSAERPEGSISTLTIQRTEQRDSAMYRCASSLATQGTGELFFGEGSRLTVL.

V gene TRBV6-5 combines with J gene TRBJ2-7; unclear D gene. CDR1 is MNHEY and CDR2 is SVGAGI in the germline V gene. The V and J ends lost 0 bases and 6 bases respectively, with 9 bases between them. This CDR3 is 13 amino acids long. CDR3 amino acids: CASSYSRIGEQYF. CDR3 bases: TGTGCCAGCAGTTACTCGAGGATTGGCGAGCAGTACTTC.

V gene TRBV28 combines with J gene TRBJ1-2; the D is unclear. The CDR3 runs 13 residues. The V gene's germline CDR1 is MDHEN and CDR2 SYDVKM. The germline V and J ends were trimmed by 5 bases and 4 bases, with 11 bases remaining between them. The CDR3 DNA reads as TGTGCCAGCAGTACCGGACGGGGCTATGGCTACACCTTC. Amino acid sequence: CASSTGRGYGYTF.

This rearrangement joins TRBV28 to TRBJ1-2; unclear D gene. CDR1 and CDR2 (germline): MDHEN, SYDVKM. V was shortened by 4 bases and J by 7 bases, with 13 bases between the two germline ends. This CDR3 spans 13 amino acids. The CDR3 nucleotides read TGTGCCAGCAGTTCTGGCCGTACCTCTGGCTACACCTTC. Translated, it gives CASSSGRTSGYTF.

In this sample, this clone turned up once. The genes are TRBV5-1 and TRBJ1-6, with 8 bases aligning to TRBD1. Germline lookup yields CDR1 SGHRS and CDR2 YFSETQ. The CDR3 loop spans 15 amino acids. V gave up 5 bases and J gave up 8 bases; unmatched junction bases: 9. Here the CDR3 reads CASRRQGAGDSPLHF. Written as DNA, the CDR3 is TGCGCCAGCAGGCGTCAGGGGGCCGGCGATTCACCCCTCCACTTT.

CDR3 nucleotides: TGTGCCAGCAGCCAAGGAGGGCCCGCCGGGGAGCTGTTTTTT. This sequence encodes CASSQGGPAGELFF. V is TRBV4-2 and J is TRBJ2-2, with TRBD2 as a possible D gene (5 bases). Germline CDR1 LGHNA, CDR2 YNFKEQ. The CDR3 is 14 amino acids. V was cut by 1 base and J by 6 bases, with 9 bases left in between.

This clone has a handful of counts. The chain has TRBV6-1 and TRBJ2-7; 10 positions match TRBD1. V lost 4 bases to trimming and J lost 7 bases; unmatched junction nucleotides: 10. CDR1 and CDR2 from the germline V gene are MNHNS and SASEGT. This CDR3 spans 15 amino acids. The CDR3: CASSAAGTGVGEQYF. The CDR3 coding sequence is TGTGCCAGCAGTGCGGCCGGGACAGGGGTTGGAGAGCAGTACTTC.

The V gene is TRBV2, the J gene TRBJ1-5; D is perhaps TRBD1 (5 bases). CDR1 SNHLY and CDR2 FYNNEI come from the germline V gene. The germline V and J ends were trimmed by 7 bases and 4 bases, with 11 bases remaining between them. The length of the CDR3 is 13 residues. The CDR3 nucleotides read TGTGCCAGCACCGGACAACCTAATCAGCCCCAGCATTTT. Translated: CASTGQPNQPQHF.

This clone was seen a few times. This rearrangement joins TRBV4-2 to TRBJ1-4; D perhaps matches TRBD1 (6 bases). Trimming cost V 8 bases and J 8 bases, with 15 bases left between them. The CDR3 extends over 13 amino acids. CDR1 is LGHNA and CDR2 is YNFKEQ in the germline V gene. The CDR3 reads CASAQGLWEKLFF. In DNA form, the CDR3 reads TGTGCCAGCGCCCAGGGGTTGTGGGAAAAACTGTTTTTT.

V is TRBV7-9 and J is TRBJ1-2; D unresolved. Per germline, CDR1 SEHNR and CDR2 FQNEAQ (reference sequence). The CDR3 is 12 residues long. Trimming shortened V by 2 bases and J by 4 bases, and 5 bases separated the two germline ends. The CDR3 here is CASSLSVYGYTF. Written as DNA, the CDR3 is TGTGCCAGCAGCTTATCGGTCTATGGCTACACCTTC.

The gene calls are TRBV14 and TRBJ2-1, with a possible D match to TRBD1 (6 bases). The CDR3 sequence is 16 residues long. V was shortened by 0 bases and J by 6 bases, with 15 bases between the two germline ends. CDR1 is SGHDN and CDR2 is FVKESK in the germline V gene. The CDR3 sequence: CASSQERNRAINEQFF. The CDR3 DNA is TGTGCCAGCAGCCAAGAAAGAAACAGGGCGATCAATGAGCAGTTCTTC.

The rearrangement uses TRBV7-8 and TRBJ1-3; no clear D gene. Trimming removed 7 bases from V and 0 bases from J, with 19 bases in between. Per the germline V gene, CDR1 is SGHVS and CDR2 is FQNEAQ. This CDR3 comprises 17 residues. The CDR3 loop is CASTLAPGGYSGNTIYF. DNA of the CDR3: TGTGCCAGCACCCTGGCCCCCGGAGGTTACTCTGGAAACACCATATATTTT.

The chain joins TRBV11-3 to TRBJ2-7; TRBD2 matches at 7 bases. Germline CDR1 reads SGHNT; CDR2 reads YENEEA. The CDR3 is 17 residues long. The V gene end was trimmed by 3 bases and the J gene end by 3 bases; junction bases not matched to a gene: 14. CDR3 coding DNA: TGTGCCAGCAGCTTTCGCGCCACCGGGACTATAGACTACGAGCAGTACTTC. It is translated as CASSFRATGTIDYEQYF.

The V gene is TRBV5-1, the J gene TRBJ2-3, with TRBD2 matching over 8 bases. The CDR3 sequence is 16 residues long. J lost 1 base, V lost 4 bases, and 8 bases had no gene match. Germline values: CDR1 SGHRS, CDR2 YFSETQ. The CDR3, as DNA: TGCGCCAGCAGCAGCGGGGGCTCCTTCCGCACAGATACGCAGTATTTT. This sequence encodes CASSSGGSFRTDTQYF.

The chain employs TRBV19 and TRBJ2-5, with TRBD2 matching 8 bases. Germline CDR1 reads LNHDA; CDR2 reads SQIVND (reference sequence). Trimming took 5 bases from V and 0 from J; bases not matched to a gene: 8. This CDR3 has 16 residues. CDR3 sequence (DNA): TGTGCCAGTAGTCGATGGGTTAGCGGGGACCAAGAGACCCAGTACTTC. Its protein product is CASSRWVSGDQETQYF.

V gene TRBV10-1 combines with J gene TRBJ1-2, with TRBD1 matching over 11 bases. J gave up 7 bases and V 6 bases, and 13 bases lay outside the gene matches. This CDR3 has 16 amino acids. The germline V gene encodes CDR1 WNHNN and CDR2 SYGVQD (reference sequence). CDR3 sequence reads: CASSREGGDRGFGYTF. The CDR3 coding sequence is TGCGCCAGCAGCCGAGAGGGTGGGGACAGGGGGTTTGGCTACACCTTC.

The rearrangement links TRBV18 to TRBJ2-5; 14 bases agree with TRBD2. The CDR3 length is 16 residues. V trimming: 2 bases; J trimming: 2 bases; junction bases outside the gene matches: 1. Looked up from germline, CDR1 is KGHSH and CDR2 is LQKENI. CDR3 nucleotides: TGTGCCAGCTCACCAGGACTAGCGGGAGGACAAGAGACCCAGTACTTC. Protein sequence: CASSPGLAGGQETQYF.

The rearrangement uses TRBV4-2 and TRBJ2-1, with D possibly TRBD2 on 6 matching bases. The germline gives CDR1 LGHNA, CDR2 YNFKEQ. CDR3 size: 17 residues. V dropped 4 bases and J dropped 6 bases, with 22 bases sitting between them. The CDR3 here is CASSLEPSSDPSNEQFF. CDR3 bases: TGTGCCAGCAGCCTTGAGCCCTCTAGCGACCCCTCCAATGAGCAGTTCTTC.

The chain employs TRBV30 and TRBJ2-5; a weak D match, TRBD1 (6 bases). Trimming took 2 bases from V and 4 from J, leaving 14 bases between them. The germline V gene has CDR1 GTSNPN and CDR2 SVGIG (reference sequence). This CDR3 has 14 residues. The CDR3 is CAWSFDRFPETQYF. The CDR3 DNA reads TGTGCCTGGAGTTTTGACAGGTTCCCAGAGACCCAGTACTTC. Full variable domain (rest looked up from reference TRBV30 and TRBJ2-5): SQTIHQWPATLVQPVGSPLSLECTVEGTSNPNLYWYRQAAGRGLQLLFYSVGIGQISSEVPQNLSASRPQDRQFILSSKKLLLSDSGFYLCAWSFDRFPETQYFGPGTRLLVL.

This clone was detected a few times. This chain links TRBV11-2 with TRBJ2-7; the D gene is possibly TRBD2 (5 bases). CDR3 size: 12 residues. CDR1 and CDR2 from the germline V gene are SGHAT and FQNNGV. V lost 5 bases and J 2 bases, leaving 7 bases between the germline ends. The CDR3 is CASSPRAYEQYF. CDR3 sequence (DNA): TGTGCCAGCAGCCCGAGGGCCTACGAGCAGTACTTC.

The chain carries TRBV6-1 and TRBJ1-3; D may be TRBD1 (6 bases). The germline V gene has CDR1 MNHNS and CDR2 SASEGT. The CDR3 has 15 amino acids. Trimming left V 2 bases short and J 4 bases short, with 12 bases between. CDR3 bases: TGTGCCAGCAGTGAATCGGGGGGGCTAGGAAACACCATATATTTT. It translates to CASSESGGLGNTIYF.

This clone was seen only once. The chain is built from TRBV5-1 and TRBJ2-7, with D perhaps matching TRBD1 (5 bases). Germline CDR1 is SGHRS and CDR2 is YFSETQ. V was clipped by 0 bases and J by 5 bases, with 15 bases between them. This CDR3 is built from 15 residues. In DNA form, the CDR3 reads TGCGCCAGCAGCTTGGACGCAGGGTCAATCGACGAGCAGTACTTC. The encoded protein is CASSLDAGSIDEQYF.

This chain links TRBV6-5 with TRBJ2-1; no definite D call. Germline CDR1 is MNHEY and CDR2 is SVGAGI. Trimming took off 7 bases at V and 1 base at J, with 11 bases between the two ends. The CDR3 length is 14 residues. The CDR3 bases are TGTGCCAGCACGATCATCGGGTCCTACAATGAGCAGTTCTTC. Residues: CASTIIGSYNEQFF.

The V call is TRBV7-9, the J call TRBJ1-2, with TRBD1 as a possible D gene (6 bases). V was clipped by 3 bases and J by 4 bases, with 21 bases between them. This CDR3 has 17 amino acids. Germline lookup yields CDR1 SEHNR and CDR2 FQNEAQ (reference sequence). The CDR3 DNA is TGTGCCAGCAGCTTTCCGATTGAATCAACAGGGACCTATGGCTACACCTTC. Protein: CASSFPIESTGTYGYTF.

The chain carries TRBV7-6 and TRBJ2-5; no clear D gene. The CDR3 runs to 14 residues. The V gene's germline CDR1 is SGHVS and CDR2 FNYEAQ. The germline V and J ends were trimmed by 2 bases and 5 bases, with 12 bases remaining between them. CDR3 nucleotide sequence: TGTGCCAGCAGCTTACAGGCTTTTGGCGAGACCCAGTACTTC. Residues: CASSLQAFGETQYF.

The V call is TRBV7-2, the J call TRBJ1-5, with D hard to call. This CDR3 region has 14 residues. V was shortened by 1 base and J by 6 bases, with 10 bases between the two germline ends. Germline values: CDR1 SGHTA, CDR2 FQGNSA. CDR3 sequence: CASSLVGRGQPQHF. The CDR3 DNA is TGTGCCAGCAGCTTAGTTGGCCGGGGTCAGCCCCAGCATTTT. Full variable domain (remainder filled in from reference TRBV7-2 and TRBJ1-5): GAGVSQSPSNKVTEKGKDVELRCDPISGHTALYWYRQSLGQGLEFLIYFQGNSAPDKSGLPSDRFSAERTGGSVSTLTIQRTQQEDSAVYLCASSLVGRGQPQHFGDGTRLSIL.

The V and J genes are TRBV7-9 and TRBJ2-3; 9 nucleotides match TRBD2. The CDR3 runs to 18 residues. Germline V gene lookup returns CDR1 SEHNR and CDR2 FQNEAQ (reference sequence). Losses at the gene ends were 2 bases for V and 2 bases for J; bases not matched to a gene: 11. Written as DNA, the CDR3 is TGTGCCAGCAGCTTAAGTCTGTCCGGGACTAGCTTCACAGATACGCAGTATTTT. This encodes CASSLSLSGTSFTDTQYF.

The chain has TRBV14 and TRBJ1-1, with a weak D call TRBD1 (6 bases). The CDR3 is 15 amino acids. Trimming removed 3 bases at V and 0 bases at J, with 11 bases between. Looked up from germline, CDR1 is SGHDN and CDR2 is FVKESK. CDR3 coding DNA: TGTGCCAGCAGCCACCGCCAGGGGTTGAACACTGAAGCTTTCTTT. Translation gives CASSHRQGLNTEAFF.

In its sample, this clone was seen a few times. The genes are TRBV13 and TRBJ2-7; 14 positions agree with TRBD2. The germline CDR1 and CDR2 sequences are PRHDT and FYEKMQ (reference sequence). The CDR3 has 14 residues. V lost 5 bases, J lost 5 bases, and 2 bases stayed unmatched. In DNA, the CDR3 is TGTGCCAGCAGCGCGGGACTAGCGGGAGACGAGCAGTACTTC. Its protein is CASSAGLAGDEQYF.

The V gene is TRBV2, the J gene TRBJ1-5, with 7 bases matching TRBD1. This CDR3 is 13 amino acids long. Germline-derived CDR1 and CDR2 are SNHLY and FYNNEI. Trimming cost V 5 bases and J 5 bases; bases outside gene matches: 3. The CDR3 DNA reads TGTGCCAGCAGTACAGGGGCCGATCAGCCCCAGCATTTT. Its protein product is CASSTGADQPQHF.

The chain links TRBV30 to TRBJ1-5; the D is unclear. V lost 4 bases, J lost 0 bases, and 16 bases lay in between. This CDR3 has 16 residues. The germline V gene encodes CDR1 GTSNPN and CDR2 SVGIG (reference sequence). CDR3: CAWTSYGSGSNQPQHF. The DNA of the CDR3 is TGTGCCTGGACTTCGTACGGGTCGGGTAGCAATCAGCCCCAGCATTTT.

This clone was detected once. The chain has TRBV11-2 and TRBJ1-1; maybe TRBD1 (6 bases). V was shortened by 3 bases and J by 5 bases, with 10 bases between the two germline ends. CDR1 SGHAT and CDR2 FQNNGV come from the germline V gene. This CDR3 region has 13 residues. This CDR3 reads CASSFWGQTEAFF. The CDR3 bases are TGTGCCAGCAGCTTTTGGGGGCAGACTGAAGCTTTCTTT. Together with reference TRBV11-2 and TRBJ1-1, the CDR3 gives the full variable domain: EAGVAQSPRYKIIEKRQSVAFWCNPISGHATLYWYQQILGQGPKLLIQFQNNGVVDDSQLPKDRFSAERLKGVDSTLKIQPAKLEDSAVYLCASSFWGQTEAFFGQGTRLTVV.